This TCR beta chain was profiled in a study of low-dose radiotherapy and immunotherapy resistance in tumors. Both a constant-region primer and a V-primer adapter served to amplify TCRs across roughly 21 PCR cycles. With in vitro transcription, the isolated mRNA was amplified. TCRdb reanalysed the reads using MiXCR and keeps one entry per CDR3 protein. The sample gives tens of thousands of distinct CDR3 sequences, around 11% of which show up once; approximately 6.2% is in the top ten. This clonotype was detected ten times or more. Time point reported: before trial treatment. Each donor was administered nivolumab, ipilimumab, aspirin, low-dose cyclophosphamide and low-dose radiotherapy. The presence of advanced solid tumors lacking tumor-infiltrating lymphocytes characterized eligible patients. V dropped 6 bases and J dropped 2 bases, with 16 bases sitting between them. The CDR3 has 16 amino acids. Germline V lookup: CDR1 MNHEY, CDR2 SVGAGI.

The genes are TRBV6-5 and TRBJ2-2; the D is unclear. The sample here was PBMCs, taken before treatment. The sequence was collected from a female donor with ovarian cancer. CDR3 protein: CASSRSGSLNTGELFF. The CDR3 nucleotides read TGTGCCAGCAGCCGTTCTGGCTCCCTTAACACCGGGGAGCTGTTTTTT.